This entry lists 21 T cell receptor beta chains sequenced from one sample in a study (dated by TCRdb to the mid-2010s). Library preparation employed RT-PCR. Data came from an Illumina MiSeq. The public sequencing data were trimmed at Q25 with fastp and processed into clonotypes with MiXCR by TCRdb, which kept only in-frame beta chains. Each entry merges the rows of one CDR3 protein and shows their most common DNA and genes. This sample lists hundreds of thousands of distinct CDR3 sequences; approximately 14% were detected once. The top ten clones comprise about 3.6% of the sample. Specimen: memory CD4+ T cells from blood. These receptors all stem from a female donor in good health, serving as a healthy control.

The CDR3 DNA reads TGCGCCAGCAGCTTGGAAACCGGGACAGGGACCGGGGAGCTGTTTTTT. Its translation is CASSLETGTGTGELFF. The chain recombines TRBV5-1 with TRBJ2-2; 9 nucleotides agree with TRBD1. CDR1 is SGHRS, CDR2 YFSETQ, per germline. CDR3 length: 16 amino acids. Trimming removed 0 bases from V and 5 bases from J; junction bases left unmatched: 5. The whole variable domain, filled in from reference TRBV5-1 and TRBJ2-2, reads KAGVTQTPRYLIKTRGQQVTLSCSPISGHRSVSWYQQTPGQGLQFLFEYFSETQRNKGNFPGRFSGRQFSNSRSEMNVSTLELGDSALYLCASSLETGTGTGELFFGEGSRLTVL.

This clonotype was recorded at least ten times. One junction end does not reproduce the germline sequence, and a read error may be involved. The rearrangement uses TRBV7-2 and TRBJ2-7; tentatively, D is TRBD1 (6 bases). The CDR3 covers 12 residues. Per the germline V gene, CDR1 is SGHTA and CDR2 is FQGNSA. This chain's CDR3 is CASSPQPGHEEF. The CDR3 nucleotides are TGTGCCAGCAGCCCACAGCCGGGACATGAGGAGTTC.

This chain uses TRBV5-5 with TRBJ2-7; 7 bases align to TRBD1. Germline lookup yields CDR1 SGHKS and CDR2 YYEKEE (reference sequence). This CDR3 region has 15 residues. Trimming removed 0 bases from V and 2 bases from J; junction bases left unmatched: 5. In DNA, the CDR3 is TGTGCCAGCAGCTTGGAGGACAGGTCGGCCTACGAGCAGTACTTC. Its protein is CASSLEDRSAYEQYF.

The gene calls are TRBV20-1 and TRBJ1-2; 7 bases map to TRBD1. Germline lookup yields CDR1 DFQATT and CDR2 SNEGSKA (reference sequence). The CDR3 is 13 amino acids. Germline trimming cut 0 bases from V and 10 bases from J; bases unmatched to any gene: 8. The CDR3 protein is CSARDIRGMAYTF. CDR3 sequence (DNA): TGCAGTGCTAGAGATATCAGGGGGATGGCCTACACCTTC.

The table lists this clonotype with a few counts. The CDR3 sequence is CASSLSPDRASYF. The CDR3 nucleotides read TGCGCCAGCAGCTTGTCCCCAGACAGAGCCTCCTACTTC. The chain employs TRBV5-1 and TRBJ2-7; a possible D gene is TRBD1 (5 bases). The CDR3 loop spans 13 amino acids. V lost 1 base and J lost 13, with 18 bases in between. Germline values: CDR1 SGHRS, CDR2 YFSETQ.

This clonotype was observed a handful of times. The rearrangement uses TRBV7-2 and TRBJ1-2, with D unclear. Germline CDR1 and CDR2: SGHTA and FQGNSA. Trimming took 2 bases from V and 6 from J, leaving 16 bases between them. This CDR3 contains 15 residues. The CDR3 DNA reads TGTGCCAGCAGCTTAAGAAGTAGCGTCCTCCATGGCTACACCTTC. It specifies CASSLRSSVLHGYTF. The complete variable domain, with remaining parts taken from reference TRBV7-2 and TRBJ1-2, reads GAGVSQSPSNKVTEKGKDVELRCDPISGHTALYWYRQSLGQGLEFLIYFQGNSAPDKSGLPSDRFSAERTGGSVSTLTIQRTQQEDSAVYLCASSLRSSVLHGYTFGSGTRLTVV.

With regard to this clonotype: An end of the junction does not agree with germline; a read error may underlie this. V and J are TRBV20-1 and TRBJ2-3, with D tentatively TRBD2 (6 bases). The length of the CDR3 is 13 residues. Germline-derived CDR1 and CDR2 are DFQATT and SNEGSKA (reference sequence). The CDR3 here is CIAEEGITDTQYF. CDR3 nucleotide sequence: TGCATTGCTGAGGAGGGCATCACAGATACGCAGTATTTT.

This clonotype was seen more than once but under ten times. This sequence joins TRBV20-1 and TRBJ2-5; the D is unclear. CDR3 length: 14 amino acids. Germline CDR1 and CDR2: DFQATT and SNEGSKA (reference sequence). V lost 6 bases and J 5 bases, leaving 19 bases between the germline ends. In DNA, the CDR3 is TGCAGTGCCTCCCCGAGCCTAGTCCGGGAGACCCAGTACTTC. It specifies CSASPSLVRETQYF.

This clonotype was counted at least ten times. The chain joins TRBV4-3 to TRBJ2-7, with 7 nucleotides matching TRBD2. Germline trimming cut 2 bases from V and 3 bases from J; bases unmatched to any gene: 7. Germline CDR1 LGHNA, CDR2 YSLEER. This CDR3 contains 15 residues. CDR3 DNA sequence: TGCGCCAGCAGCCAAACATCTAGCGGATACTACGAGCAGTACTTC. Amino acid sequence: CASSQTSSGYYEQYF.

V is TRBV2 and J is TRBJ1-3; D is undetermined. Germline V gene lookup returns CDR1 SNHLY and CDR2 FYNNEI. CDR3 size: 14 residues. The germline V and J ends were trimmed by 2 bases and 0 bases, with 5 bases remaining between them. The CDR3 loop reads CASSEPRSGNTIYF. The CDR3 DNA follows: TGTGCCAGCAGTGAACCCCGCTCTGGAAACACCATATATTTT.

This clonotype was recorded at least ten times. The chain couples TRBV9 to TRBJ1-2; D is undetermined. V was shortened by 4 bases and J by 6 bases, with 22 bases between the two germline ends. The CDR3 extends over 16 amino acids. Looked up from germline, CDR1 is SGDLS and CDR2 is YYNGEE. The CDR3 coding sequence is TGTGCCAGCAGCCCCCCTCCCGGCCAAATGTCCCATGGCTACACCTTC. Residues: CASSPPPGQMSHGYTF. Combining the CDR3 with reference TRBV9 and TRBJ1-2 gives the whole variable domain DSGVTQTPKHLITATGQRVTLRCSPRSGDLSVYWYQQSLDQGLQFLIQYYNGEERAKGNILERFSAQQFPDLHSELNLSSLELGDSALYFCASSPPPGQMSHGYTFGSGTRLTVV.

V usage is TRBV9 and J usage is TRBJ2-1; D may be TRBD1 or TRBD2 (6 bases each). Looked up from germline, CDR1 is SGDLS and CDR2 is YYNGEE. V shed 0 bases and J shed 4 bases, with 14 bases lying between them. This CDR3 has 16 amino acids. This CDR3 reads CASSVGGAGTYNEQFF. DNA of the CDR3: TGTGCCAGCAGCGTAGGGGGGGCGGGGACTTACAATGAGCAGTTCTTC.

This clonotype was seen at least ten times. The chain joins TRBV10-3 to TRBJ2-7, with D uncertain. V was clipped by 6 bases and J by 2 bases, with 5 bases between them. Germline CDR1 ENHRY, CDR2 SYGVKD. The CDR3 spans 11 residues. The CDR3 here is CAISGTYEQYF. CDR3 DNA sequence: TGTGCCATCAGCGGAACCTACGAGCAGTACTTC.

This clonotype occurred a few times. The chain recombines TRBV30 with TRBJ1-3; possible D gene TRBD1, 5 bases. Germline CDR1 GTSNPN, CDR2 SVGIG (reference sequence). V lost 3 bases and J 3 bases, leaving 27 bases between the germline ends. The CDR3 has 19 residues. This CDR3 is CAWRNGGIGRSHLGNTIYF. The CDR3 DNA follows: TGTGCCTGGAGAAACGGGGGTATCGGCCGGAGCCACCTTGGAAACACCATATATTTT.

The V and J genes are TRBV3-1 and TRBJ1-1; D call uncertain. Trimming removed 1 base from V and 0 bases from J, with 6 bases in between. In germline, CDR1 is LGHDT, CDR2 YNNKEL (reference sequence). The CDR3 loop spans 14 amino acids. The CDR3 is CASSQVAVNTEAFF. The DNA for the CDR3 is TGTGCCAGCAGCCAAGTGGCGGTGAACACTGAAGCTTTCTTT. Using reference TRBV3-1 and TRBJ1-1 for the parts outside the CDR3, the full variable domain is DTAVSQTPKYLVTQMGNDKSIKCEQNLGHDTMYWYKQDSKKFLKIMFSYNNKELIINETVPNRFSPKSPDKAHLNLHINSLELGDSAVYFCASSQVAVNTEAFFGQGTRLTVV.

CDR3 coding DNA: TGTGCCAGCAGCCCCCGGGACAGGGGGTTCTCCTCTGGAAACACCATATATTTT. The encoded protein is CASSPRDRGFSSGNTIYF. The chain combines TRBV4-2 with TRBJ1-3; 11 nucleotides align to TRBD1. J was trimmed by 0 bases and V by 4 bases; bases with no gene match: 8. The CDR3 is 18 amino acids. CDR1 is LGHNA, CDR2 YNFKEQ, per germline.

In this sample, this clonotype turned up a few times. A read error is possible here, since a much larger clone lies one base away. The CDR3 DNA reads as TGTGCCAGCAGCGGAGACACCGGGGAGCTGTTTTTT. This gives the protein CASSGDTGELFF. The chain uses TRBV5-6 and TRBJ2-2; unclear D gene. Trimming removed 4 bases at V and 3 bases at J, with 4 bases between. The CDR3 sequence is 12 residues long. Germline V lookup: CDR1 SGHDT, CDR2 YYEEEE.

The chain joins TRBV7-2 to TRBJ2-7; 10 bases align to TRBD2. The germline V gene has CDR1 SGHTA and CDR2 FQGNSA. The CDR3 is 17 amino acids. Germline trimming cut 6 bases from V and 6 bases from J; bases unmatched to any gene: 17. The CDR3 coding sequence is TGTGCCAGCAGTCCGATCTGGGCTAGCGGGAGTGTCGGCGAGCAGTACTTC. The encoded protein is CASSPIWASGSVGEQYF.

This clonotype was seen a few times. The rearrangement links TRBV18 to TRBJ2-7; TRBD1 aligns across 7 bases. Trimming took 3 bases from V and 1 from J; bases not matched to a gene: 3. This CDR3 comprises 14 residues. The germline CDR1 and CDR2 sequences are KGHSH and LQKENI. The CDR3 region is CASSPTTGSYEQYF. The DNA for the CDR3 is TGTGCCAGCTCACCGACGACAGGGTCCTACGAGCAGTACTTC.

The CDR3 sequence is CASSRDGFYNEQFF. In nucleotides, the CDR3 is TGTGCCAGCTCGCGGGACGGGTTCTACAATGAGCAGTTCTTC. The chain joins TRBV18 to TRBJ2-1; perhaps TRBD2 as D (6 bases). The CDR3 runs 14 residues. Trimming cost V 6 bases and J 3 bases, with 12 bases left between them. Germline-derived CDR1 and CDR2 are KGHSH and LQKENI.

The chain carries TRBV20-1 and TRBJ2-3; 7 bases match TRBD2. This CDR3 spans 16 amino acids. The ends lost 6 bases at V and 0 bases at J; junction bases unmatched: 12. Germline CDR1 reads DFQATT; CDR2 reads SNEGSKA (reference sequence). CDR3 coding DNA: TGCAGTGCCACACCCGTAGCTAGCGGAAGCACAGATACGCAGTATTTT. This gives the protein CSATPVASGSTDTQYF.